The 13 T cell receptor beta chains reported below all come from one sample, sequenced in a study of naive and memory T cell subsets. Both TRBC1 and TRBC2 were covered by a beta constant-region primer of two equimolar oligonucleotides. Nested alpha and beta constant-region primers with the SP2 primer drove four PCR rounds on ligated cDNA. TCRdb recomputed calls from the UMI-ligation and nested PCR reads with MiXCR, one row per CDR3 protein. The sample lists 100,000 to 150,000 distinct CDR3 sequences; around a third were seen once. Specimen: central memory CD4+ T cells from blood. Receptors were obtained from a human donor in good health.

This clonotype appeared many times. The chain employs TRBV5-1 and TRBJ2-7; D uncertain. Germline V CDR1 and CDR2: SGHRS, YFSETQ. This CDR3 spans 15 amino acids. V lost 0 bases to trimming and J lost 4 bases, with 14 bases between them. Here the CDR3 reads CASSLGDTRNYEQYF. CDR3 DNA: TGCGCCAGCAGCTTGGGCGACACGCGAAATTACGAGCAGTACTTC.

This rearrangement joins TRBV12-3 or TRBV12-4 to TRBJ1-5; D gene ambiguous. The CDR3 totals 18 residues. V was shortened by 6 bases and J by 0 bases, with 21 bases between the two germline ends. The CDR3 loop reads CASRSPRNTDRSNQPQHF. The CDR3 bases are TGTGCCAGCAGAAGCCCCAGGAACACGGACCGTAGCAATCAGCCCCAGCATTTT.

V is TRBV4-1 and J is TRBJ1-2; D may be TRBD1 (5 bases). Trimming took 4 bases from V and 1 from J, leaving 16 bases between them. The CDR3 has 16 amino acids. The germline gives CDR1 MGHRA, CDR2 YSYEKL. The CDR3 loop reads CASSPPGQRGNYGYTF. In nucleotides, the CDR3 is TGCGCCAGCAGCCCCCCCGGACAAAGAGGTAACTATGGCTACACCTTC.

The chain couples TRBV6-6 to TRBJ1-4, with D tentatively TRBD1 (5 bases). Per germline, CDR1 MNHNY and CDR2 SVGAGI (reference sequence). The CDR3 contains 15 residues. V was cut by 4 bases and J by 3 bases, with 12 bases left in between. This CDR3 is CASSSALRANEKLFF. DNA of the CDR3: TGTGCCAGCAGTTCAGCCCTCAGGGCTAATGAAAAACTGTTTTTT.

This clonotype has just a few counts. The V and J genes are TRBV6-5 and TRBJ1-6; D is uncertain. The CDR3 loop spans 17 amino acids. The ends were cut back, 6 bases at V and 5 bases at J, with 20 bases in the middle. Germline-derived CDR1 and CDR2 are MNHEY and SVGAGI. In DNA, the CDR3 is TGTGCCAGCAGCCACCTGATATCGCTTCGGCATAATTCACCCCTCCACTTT. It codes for CASSHLISLRHNSPLHF.

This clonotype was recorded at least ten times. The CDR3 DNA sequence: TGTGCCAGCAGTTTAGTCGTGGGATTTAATGAAAAACTGTTTTTT. Protein product: CASSLVVGFNEKLFF. The gene calls are TRBV28 and TRBJ1-4; the D is unclear. There are 15 residues in the CDR3. The V end lost 2 bases, the J end lost 4 bases, and 11 bases lay between the germline ends. Germline V lookup: CDR1 MDHEN, CDR2 SYDVKM.

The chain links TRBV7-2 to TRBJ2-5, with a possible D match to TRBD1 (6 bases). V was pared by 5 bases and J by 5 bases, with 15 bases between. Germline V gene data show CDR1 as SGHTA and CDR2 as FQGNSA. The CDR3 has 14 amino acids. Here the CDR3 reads CASSASRGYETQYF. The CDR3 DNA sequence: TGTGCCAGCAGCGCTAGTAGGGGGTATGAGACCCAGTACTTC.

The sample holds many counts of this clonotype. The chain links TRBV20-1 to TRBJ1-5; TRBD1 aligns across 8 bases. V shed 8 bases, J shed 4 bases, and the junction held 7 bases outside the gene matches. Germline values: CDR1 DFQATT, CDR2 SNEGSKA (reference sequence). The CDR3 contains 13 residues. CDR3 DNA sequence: TGCAGTTCGAGGACAGGGATTAATCAGCCCCAGCATTTT. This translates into CSSRTGINQPQHF.

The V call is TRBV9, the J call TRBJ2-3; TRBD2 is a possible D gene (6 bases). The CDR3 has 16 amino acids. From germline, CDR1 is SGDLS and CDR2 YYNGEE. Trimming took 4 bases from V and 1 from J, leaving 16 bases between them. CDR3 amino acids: CASSFQAGRGTDTQYF. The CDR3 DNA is TGTGCCAGCAGCTTCCAAGCGGGCCGGGGCACAGATACGCAGTATTTT.

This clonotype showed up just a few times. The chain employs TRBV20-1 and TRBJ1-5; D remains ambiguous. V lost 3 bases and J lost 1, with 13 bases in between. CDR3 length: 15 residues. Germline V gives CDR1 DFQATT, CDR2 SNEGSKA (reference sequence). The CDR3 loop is CSASNYVLSNQPQHF. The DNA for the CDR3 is TGCAGTGCTAGTAACTATGTCTTGAGCAATCAGCCCCAGCATTTT.

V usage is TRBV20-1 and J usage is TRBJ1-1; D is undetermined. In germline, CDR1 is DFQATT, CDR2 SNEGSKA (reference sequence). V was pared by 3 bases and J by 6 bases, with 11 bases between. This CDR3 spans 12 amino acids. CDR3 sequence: CSASIGVSEAFF. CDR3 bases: TGCAGTGCTAGTATCGGGGTATCTGAAGCTTTCTTT.

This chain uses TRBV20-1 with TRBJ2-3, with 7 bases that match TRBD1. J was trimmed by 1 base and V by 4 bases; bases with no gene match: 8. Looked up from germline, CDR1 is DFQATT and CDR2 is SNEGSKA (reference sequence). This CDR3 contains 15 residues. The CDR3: CSAIHNRGRTDTQYF. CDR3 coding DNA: TGCAGTGCTATCCACAACAGGGGACGCACAGATACGCAGTATTTT.

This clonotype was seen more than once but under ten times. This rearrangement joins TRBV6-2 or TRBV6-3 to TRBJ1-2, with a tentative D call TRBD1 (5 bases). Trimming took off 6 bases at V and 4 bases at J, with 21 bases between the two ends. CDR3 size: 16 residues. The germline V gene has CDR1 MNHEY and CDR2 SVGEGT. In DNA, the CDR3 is TGTGCCAGCAGACGCGGGACGGACGGGGGACGCTATGGCTACACCTTC. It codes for CASRRGTDGGRYGYTF.